The clone carrying this T cell receptor beta chain was counted ten times or more. Its antigen is as yet unknown. Each CDR3 protein gets one entry after TCRdb re-called the RT-PCR reads with MiXCR. The sample consists of 400,000 to 650,000 distinct CDR3 sequences, under 8.5% of them appearing once. This entry belongs to a study of response to subunit inactivated influenza vaccine. Study-wide points: Each seasonal flu vaccination may recruit only limited new T cells, authors suggested.

V lost 3 bases and J lost 9, with 18 bases in between. Germline loops: CDR1 KGHSH, CDR2 LQKENI. The CDR3 has 15 amino acids. V and J are TRBV18 and TRBJ1-5; maybe TRBD1 (5 bases). Source: PBMCs from blood, taken roughly 24 months after vaccination. This sequence was found in a man between 50 and 69 years old who received an inactivated influenza vaccine. Here the CDR3 reads CASSPSAGSSGPQHF. DNA of the CDR3: TGTGCCAGCTCACCGTCGGCAGGGTCATCAGGGCCCCAGCATTTT.